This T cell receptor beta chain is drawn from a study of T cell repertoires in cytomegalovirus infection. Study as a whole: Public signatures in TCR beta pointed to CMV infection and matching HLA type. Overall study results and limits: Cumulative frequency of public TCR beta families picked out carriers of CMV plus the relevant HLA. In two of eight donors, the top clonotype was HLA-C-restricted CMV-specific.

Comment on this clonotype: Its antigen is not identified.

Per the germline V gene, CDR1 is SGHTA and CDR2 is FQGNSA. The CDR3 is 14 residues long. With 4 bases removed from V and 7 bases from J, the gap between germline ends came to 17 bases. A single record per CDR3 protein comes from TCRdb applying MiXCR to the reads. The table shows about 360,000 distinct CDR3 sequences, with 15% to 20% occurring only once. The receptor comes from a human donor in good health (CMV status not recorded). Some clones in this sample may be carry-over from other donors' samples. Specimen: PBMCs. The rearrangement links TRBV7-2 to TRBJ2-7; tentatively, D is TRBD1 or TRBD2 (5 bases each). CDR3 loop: CASSWGRNYEEQYF. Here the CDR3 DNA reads TGTGCCAGCAGCTGGGGACGGAACTACGAGGAGCAGTACTTC.